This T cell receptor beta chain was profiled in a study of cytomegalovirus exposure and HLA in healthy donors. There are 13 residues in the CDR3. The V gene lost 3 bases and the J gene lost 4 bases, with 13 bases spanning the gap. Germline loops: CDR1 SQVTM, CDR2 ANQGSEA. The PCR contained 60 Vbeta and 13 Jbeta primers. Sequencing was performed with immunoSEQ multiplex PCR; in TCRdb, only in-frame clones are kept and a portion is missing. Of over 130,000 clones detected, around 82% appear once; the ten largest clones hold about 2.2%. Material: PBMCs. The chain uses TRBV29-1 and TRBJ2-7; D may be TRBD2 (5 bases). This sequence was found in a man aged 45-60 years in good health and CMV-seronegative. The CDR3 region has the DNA TGCAGCGTTGACGGGGAAGGTGGTTACGAGCAGTACTTC. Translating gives CSVDGEGGYEQYF.